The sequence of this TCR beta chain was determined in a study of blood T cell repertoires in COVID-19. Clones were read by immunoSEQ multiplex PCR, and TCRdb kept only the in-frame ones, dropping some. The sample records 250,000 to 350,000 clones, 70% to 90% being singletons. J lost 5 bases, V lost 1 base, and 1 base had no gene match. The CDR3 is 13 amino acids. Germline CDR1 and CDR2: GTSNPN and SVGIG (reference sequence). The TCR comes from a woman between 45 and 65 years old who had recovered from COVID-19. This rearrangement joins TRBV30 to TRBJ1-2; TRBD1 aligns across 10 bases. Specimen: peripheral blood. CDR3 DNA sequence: TGTGCCTGGAGTGGGACAGGGGGATATGGCTACACCTTC. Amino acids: CAWSGTGGYGYTF.